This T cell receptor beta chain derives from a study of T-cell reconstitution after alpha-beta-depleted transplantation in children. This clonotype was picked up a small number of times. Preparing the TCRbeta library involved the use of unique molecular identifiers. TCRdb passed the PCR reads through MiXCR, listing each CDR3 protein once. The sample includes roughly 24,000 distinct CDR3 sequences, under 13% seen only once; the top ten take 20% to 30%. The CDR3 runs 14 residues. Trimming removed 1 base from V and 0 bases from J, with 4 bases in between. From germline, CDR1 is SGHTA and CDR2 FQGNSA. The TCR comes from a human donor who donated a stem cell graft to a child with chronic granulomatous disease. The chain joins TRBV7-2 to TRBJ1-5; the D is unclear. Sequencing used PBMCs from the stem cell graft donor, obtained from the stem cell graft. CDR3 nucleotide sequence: TGTGCCAGCAGCTTAGGCTATAGCAATCAGCCCCAGCATTTT. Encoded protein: CASSLGYSNQPQHF.